The 5 T cell receptor beta chains below were found in one sample sequenced in a study of cytomegalovirus exposure and HLA in healthy donors. 13 Jbeta primers and 60 Vbeta primers were used for the PCR. Data came from immunoSEQ multiplex PCR; TCRdb stores just in-frame clones and leaves some out. The data hold approximately 150,000 clones, with around four fifths observed a single time. Material for sequencing was PBMCs. These receptors were obtained from a man younger than 40 in good health and CMV-seronegative.

V usage is TRBV4-2 and J usage is TRBJ2-7; TRBD2 matches 14 bases. The J segment lost 5 bases and the V segment lost 4 bases, leaving 10 bases of the junction unmatched. From germline, CDR1 is LGHNA and CDR2 YNFKEQ. This CDR3 is built from 17 residues. The CDR3 DNA sequence: TGTGCCAGCAGCCGAACCGGGACTAGCGGGAGTGGCCACGAGCAGTACTTC. Its protein is CASSRTGTSGSGHEQYF.

This chain joins TRBV27 and TRBJ1-2; TRBD1 might be the D (6 bases). This CDR3 contains 13 residues. The V and J ends lost 5 bases and 3 bases respectively, with 10 bases between them. Germline V CDR1 and CDR2: MNHEY, SMNVEV (reference sequence). The CDR3 here is CASSMTGDYGYTF. CDR3 nucleotide sequence: TGTGCCAGCAGTATGACAGGAGACTATGGCTACACCTTC.

The rearrangement links TRBV30 to TRBJ2-1; D might be TRBD1 (5 bases). Per germline, CDR1 GTSNPN and CDR2 SVGIG (reference sequence). Trimming removed 4 bases from V and 5 bases from J, with 12 bases in between. The CDR3 consists of 13 residues. For the CDR3, the DNA is TGTGCCTGGAATCGTCAGGGCCACAATGAGCAGTTCTTC. This gives the protein CAWNRQGHNEQFF. The complete variable domain, with remaining parts taken from reference TRBV30 and TRBJ2-1, reads SQTIHQWPATLVQPVGSPLSLECTVEGTSNPNLYWYRQAAGRGLQLLFYSVGIGQISSEVPQNLSASRPQDRQFILSSKKLLLSDSGFYLCAWNRQGHNEQFFGPGTRLTVL.

The rearrangement uses TRBV28 and TRBJ2-5; D is perhaps TRBD1 (6 bases). V lost 6 bases, J lost 0 bases, and 11 bases lay in between. The germline gives CDR1 MDHEN, CDR2 SYDVKM. The CDR3 is 14 residues long. This chain's CDR3 is CASRLRGYQETQYF. CDR3 sequence (DNA): TGTGCCAGCAGACTCAGGGGCTACCAAGAGACCCAGTACTTC.

The chain has TRBV4-2 and TRBJ2-3; TRBD2 agrees at 9 bases. J was trimmed by 2 bases and V by 3 bases; bases with no gene match: 15. Germline-derived CDR1 and CDR2 are LGHNA and YNFKEQ. The CDR3 covers 19 residues. The CDR3: CASSQEPTTSGPTTDTQYF. The CDR3 DNA is TGTGCCAGCAGCCAGGAGCCCACGACTAGCGGTCCCACCACAGATACGCAGTATTTT.